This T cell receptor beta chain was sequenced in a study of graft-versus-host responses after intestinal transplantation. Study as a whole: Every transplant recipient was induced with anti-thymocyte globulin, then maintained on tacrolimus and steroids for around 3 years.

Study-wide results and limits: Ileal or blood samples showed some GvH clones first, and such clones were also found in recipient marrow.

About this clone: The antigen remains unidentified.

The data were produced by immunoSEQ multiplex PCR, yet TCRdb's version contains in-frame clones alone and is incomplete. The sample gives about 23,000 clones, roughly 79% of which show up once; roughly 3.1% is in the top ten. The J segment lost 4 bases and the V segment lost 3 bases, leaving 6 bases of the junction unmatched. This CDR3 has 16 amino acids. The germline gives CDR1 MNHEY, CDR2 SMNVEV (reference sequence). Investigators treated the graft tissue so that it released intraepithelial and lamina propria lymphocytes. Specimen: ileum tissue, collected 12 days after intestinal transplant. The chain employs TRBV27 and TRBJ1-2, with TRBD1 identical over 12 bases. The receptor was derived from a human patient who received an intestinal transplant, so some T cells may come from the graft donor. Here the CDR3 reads CASSFAPGQGAYGYTF. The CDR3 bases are TGTGCCAGCAGTTTTGCGCCGGGACAGGGGGCCTATGGCTACACCTTC.